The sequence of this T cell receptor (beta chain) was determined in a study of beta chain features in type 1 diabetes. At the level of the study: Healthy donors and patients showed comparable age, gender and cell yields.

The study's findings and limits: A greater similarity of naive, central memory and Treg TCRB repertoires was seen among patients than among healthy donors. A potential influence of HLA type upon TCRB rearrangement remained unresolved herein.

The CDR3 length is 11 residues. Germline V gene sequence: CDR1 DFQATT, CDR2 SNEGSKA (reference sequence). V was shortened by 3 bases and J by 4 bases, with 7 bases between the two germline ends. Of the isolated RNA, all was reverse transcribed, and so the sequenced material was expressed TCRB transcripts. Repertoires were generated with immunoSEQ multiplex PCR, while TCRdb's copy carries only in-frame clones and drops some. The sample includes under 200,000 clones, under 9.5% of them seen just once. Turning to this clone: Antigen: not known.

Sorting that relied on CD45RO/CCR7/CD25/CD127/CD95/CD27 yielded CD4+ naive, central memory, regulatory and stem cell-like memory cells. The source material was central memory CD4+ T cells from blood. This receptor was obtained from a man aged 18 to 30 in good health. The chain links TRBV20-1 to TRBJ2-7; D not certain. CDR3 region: CSASPHYEQYF. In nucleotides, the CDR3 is TGCAGTGCTAGTCCCCATTACGAGCAGTACTTC.